This record covers a single T cell receptor beta chain. No antigen is known for it. Treatment defined: over 15 received Ad26.COV2.S at low or high dose, single or two shots; 5 received placebo; per-sample allocation not given. Material that was analyzed had been drawn on day 63 after the first vaccine or placebo injection. These data originate in a study of Ad26.COV2.S vaccination and SARS-CoV-2 variants. Points from the study as a whole: A substantial breadth of spike-specific CD8+ and CD4+ T cell responses after vaccination has been reported.

The assay was immunoSEQ multiplex PCR, and TCRdb's table has in-frame clones only and misses some. Here the sample spans some 480,000 clones, about 83% being singletons. V lost 2 bases to trimming and J lost 1 base, with 14 bases between them. This CDR3 region has 16 residues. Germline-derived CDR1 and CDR2 are LNHDA and SQIVND (reference sequence). The chain joins TRBV19 to TRBJ1-1, with D possibly TRBD1 on 5 matching bases. The specimen comprised peripheral blood, sampled in a trial of Ad26.COV2.S vaccine versus placebo. This TCR came from a person between 18 and 60 years old who received the Ad26.COV2.S COVID-19 vaccine or a placebo. CDR3 DNA sequence: TGTGCCAGTAGTATAATTGGGGGAGTCGGGAACACTGAAGCTTTCTTT. Its translation: CASSIIGGVGNTEAFF.